The following is a T cell receptor (beta chain) sequence with its context. Its antigen is still unknown. Germline values: CDR1 SEHNR, CDR2 FQNEAQ (reference sequence). This CDR3 region has 15 residues. The sample belongs to a study of CXCR3-negative and CXCR3-positive naive CD8 T cells. General study results and limits: After cryopreservation, CXCR3 expression dropped partially; most assays used fresh PBMCs. The TRB CDR3s that CXCR3-positive naive cells carried were more hydrophobic than those of CXCR3-negative naive cells.

5' RACE that incorporated UMI labels was used to prepare the TRB cDNA libraries. From its re-call of the 5' RACE reads, TCRdb lists each CDR3 protein once, without DNA. Seen in this sample are 65,000 to 95,000 distinct CDR3 sequences; the ten most common clones hold 1.5% to 2%. Cells that were CD45RO-CCR7+CD27+CD95- constituted naive CD8+ T cells. The source of this sequence is a human donor in good health. Some clones in this sample may be carry-over from other donors' samples. The sample taken for sequencing was naive CXCR3- CD8+ T cells from blood. Described subset: CD45RO-CCR7+CD27+CD95- naive CD8+ T cells lacking CXCR3 (TNR3-). V gene TRBV7-9 combines with J gene TRBJ2-7; with no DNA, the TCRdb D assignment of TRBD2 cannot be verified. The CDR3 loop is CASSMTSGSSYEQYF. Full variable domain (remainder filled in from reference TRBV7-9 and TRBJ2-7): DTGVSQNPRHKITKRGQNVTFRCDPISEHNRLYWYRQTLGQGPEFLTYFQNEAQLEKSRLLSDRFSAERPKGSFSTLEIQRTEQGDSAMYLCASSMTSGSSYEQYFGPGTRLTVT.